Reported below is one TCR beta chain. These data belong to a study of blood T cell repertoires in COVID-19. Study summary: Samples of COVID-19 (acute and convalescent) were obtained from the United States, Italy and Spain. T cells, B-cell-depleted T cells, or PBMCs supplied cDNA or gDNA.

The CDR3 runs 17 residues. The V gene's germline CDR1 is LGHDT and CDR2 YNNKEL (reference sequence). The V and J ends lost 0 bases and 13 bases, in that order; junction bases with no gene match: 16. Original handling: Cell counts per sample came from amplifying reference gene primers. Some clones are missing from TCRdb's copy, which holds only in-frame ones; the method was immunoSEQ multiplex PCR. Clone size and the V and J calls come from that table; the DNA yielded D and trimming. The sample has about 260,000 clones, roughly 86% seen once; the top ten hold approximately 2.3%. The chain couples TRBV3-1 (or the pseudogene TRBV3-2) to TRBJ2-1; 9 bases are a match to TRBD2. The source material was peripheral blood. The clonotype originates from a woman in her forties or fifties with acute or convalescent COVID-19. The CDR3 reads CASSQDGVAGDVRGQFF. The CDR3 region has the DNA TGTGCCAGCAGCCAAGATGGGGTAGCGGGAGACGTTCGGGGTCAGTTCTTC.